Sequencing of this TCR beta chain was carried out in a study of identifying expanded T cells in peripheral blood. General study points: Across healthy donors, higher total template counts meant significantly greater approximately two-week count variance. Technical replicates showed about 1.1 changed clones; two weeks roughly 18; four weeks 19.

Assay: immunoSEQ multiplex PCR; the TCRdb copy retains only in-frame clones and omits some. The sample includes some 120,000 clones, roughly 82% seen only once; the top ten take 3.3%. The V and J ends lost 11 bases and 7 bases respectively, with 29 bases between them. Germline-derived CDR1 and CDR2 are SNHLY and FYNNEI. The CDR3 is 16 residues long. Healthy donors had no documented immune events, such as infections, while sampled. Note on this clone: Antigen unknown.

This receptor was taken from a person aged 18 to 70 in good health. The chain is built from TRBV2 and TRBJ1-2; D is ambiguous. Sequencing was carried out using blood. The CDR3 nucleotides read TGTGCCTTCGGGGAAGGCACTTCACCCTTCGCGGGTGGCTACACCTTC. Translation gives CAFGEGTSPFAGGYTF.